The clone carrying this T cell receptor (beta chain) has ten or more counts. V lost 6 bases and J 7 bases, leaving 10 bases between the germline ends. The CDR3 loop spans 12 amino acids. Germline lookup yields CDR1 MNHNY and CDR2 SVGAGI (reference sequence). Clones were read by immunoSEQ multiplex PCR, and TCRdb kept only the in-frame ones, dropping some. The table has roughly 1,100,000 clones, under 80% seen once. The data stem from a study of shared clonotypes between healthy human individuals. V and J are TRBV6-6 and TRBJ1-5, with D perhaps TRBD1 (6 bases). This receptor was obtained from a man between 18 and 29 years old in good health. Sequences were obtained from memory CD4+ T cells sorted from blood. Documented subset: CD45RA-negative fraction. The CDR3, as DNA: TGTGCCAGCAGATTACAGGGACAGCCCCAGCATTTT. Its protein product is CASRLQGQPQHF.